Sequencing of this T cell receptor (beta chain) was carried out in a study of OX40 agonist ivuxolimab in advanced cancers. Produced via immunoSEQ multiplex PCR; TCRdb's table is partial and in-frame only. The repertoire includes roughly 70,000 clones, over 80% of them detected once, and around 0.31% sits in the top ten. Per the germline V gene, CDR1 is SQVTM and CDR2 is ANQGSEA. Trimming took off 4 bases at V and 0 bases at J, with 12 bases between the two ends. This CDR3 comprises 14 residues. This TCR came from an adult with an advanced solid tumor such as melanoma, head and neck, liver or kidney cancer. The chain has TRBV29-1 and TRBJ1-1; D uncertain. This material consisted of CD4+ or CD8+ T cells sorted from blood, taken in a trial of the OX40 agonist ivuxolimab. The CDR3 DNA is TGCAGCGTTGGGAGGAGTGGAGTGAACACTGAAGCTTTCTTT. Translating gives CSVGRSGVNTEAFF.